This T cell receptor beta chain was identified during a study of blood T cell repertoires in COVID-19. Some clones are missing from TCRdb's copy, which holds only in-frame ones; the method was immunoSEQ multiplex PCR. Here the sample spans about 300,000 clones, approximately 81% being singletons. Cohort allocation depended upon clinical history that participants reported. Symptom resolution, clearance, or two negative PCRs marked donors in Cohort 3 as recovered. Of note for this clone: This sample also contains other DNA sequences that code for the same CDR3.

Germline CDR1 and CDR2: SEHNR and FQNEAQ (reference sequence). The V gene lost 1 base and the J gene lost 0 bases, with 3 bases spanning the gap. The CDR3 length is 13 residues. The source of this sequence is a woman aged 50 to 60 who had recovered from COVID-19. The chain is built from TRBV7-9 and TRBJ1-1; D gene ambiguous. The source material was PBMCs or T cells enriched from blood (not recorded which). The CDR3 bases are TGTGCCAGCAGCTTAGATATGAACACTGAAGCTTTCTTT. Protein product: CASSLDMNTEAFF.